The 27 T cell receptor beta chains presented below share a single source sample, sequenced in a study of blood T cell repertoires in COVID-19 (TCRdb year 2020). Library preparation was by the immunoSEQ multiplex PCR assay. The table was pulled from immuneACCESS by TCRdb, which kept in-frame rearrangements only. Such tables lose some clones; where checked, under half of the loss comes from unresolved V genes, and the rest has no known cause. The sample has tens of thousands of clones on record, about 91% of them singletons. Jointly, the top ten make up approximately 14% of the sample. Sequenced input: peripheral blood. Source of these receptors: a human donor with active COVID-19. The donor label of this sample is uncertain.

The chain couples TRBV7-2 to TRBJ2-1, with D possibly matching TRBD2 (6 bases). The CDR3 extends over 18 amino acids. V was trimmed by 1 base and J by 0 bases, leaving 16 bases between them. CDR1 and CDR2 (germline): SGHTA, FQGNSA. The CDR3 here is CASSLVVGDFSSYNEQFF. The CDR3 nucleotides read TGTGCCAGCAGCTTAGTAGTCGGGGACTTCTCCTCCTACAATGAGCAGTTCTTC. Full variable domain (missing parts from reference TRBV7-2 and TRBJ2-1): GAGVSQSPSNKVTEKGKDVELRCDPISGHTALYWYRQSLGQGLEFLIYFQGNSAPDKSGLPSDRFSAERTGGSVSTLTIQRTQQEDSAVYLCASSLVVGDFSSYNEQFFGPGTRLTVL.

The CDR3 coding sequence is TGTGCCAGCTCACCGGACTGGAGCTCTGGAAACACCATATATTTT. Translating gives CASSPDWSSGNTIYF. The chain links TRBV18 to TRBJ1-3; D gene uncertain. Trimming shortened V by 3 bases and J by 0 bases, and 9 bases separated the two germline ends. This CDR3 is 15 amino acids long. Germline lookup yields CDR1 KGHSH and CDR2 LQKENI.

The chain couples TRBV7-2 to TRBJ2-7, with D perhaps TRBD1 (6 bases). V dropped 5 bases and J dropped 5 bases, with 19 bases sitting between them. CDR1 and CDR2 from the germline V gene are SGHTA and FQGNSA. This CDR3 has 15 amino acids. The CDR3 DNA sequence: TGTGCCAGCAGCAGGAGACAGGCTGGGTCGGACGAGCAGTACTTC. Its protein product is CASSRRQAGSDEQYF.

V gene TRBV18 combines with J gene TRBJ1-1; D is unresolved. The V end was cut by 0 bases, the J end by 0 bases, with 5 bases between. This CDR3 comprises 14 residues. Germline V lookup: CDR1 KGHSH, CDR2 LQKENI. Written as DNA, the CDR3 is TGTGCCAGCTCACCACCCTCGGTGAACACTGAAGCTTTCTTT. This translates into CASSPPSVNTEAFF.

V is TRBV27 and J is TRBJ1-5; D call uncertain. The CDR3 length is 15 residues. Trimming removed 5 bases from V and 9 bases from J, with 20 bases in between. Germline values: CDR1 MNHEY, CDR2 SMNVEV (reference sequence). This CDR3 is CASSPHPTVARPQHF. The DNA for the CDR3 is TGTGCCAGCAGTCCCCACCCGACGGTAGCGCGGCCCCAGCATTTT.

The rearrangement uses TRBV4-3 and TRBJ1-6; TRBD1 agrees at 9 bases. The CDR3 has 15 amino acids. The V gene end was trimmed by 1 base and the J gene end by 6 bases; junction bases not matched to a gene: 1. Germline CDR1 and CDR2: LGHNA and YSLEER. CDR3 bases: TGCGCCAGCAGCCAAGTGGGACAGGGTAATTCACCCCTCCACTTT. The encoded protein is CASSQVGQGNSPLHF.

The chain recombines TRBV5-6 with TRBJ2-1; 7 bases match TRBD1. Trimming removed 4 bases from V and 0 bases from J; junction bases left unmatched: 10. Per germline, CDR1 SGHDT and CDR2 YYEEEE. This CDR3 has 17 residues. The DNA for the CDR3 is TGTGCCAGCAGCCCCACTCTCACAGGGGTCTCCTACAATGAGCAGTTCTTC. It codes for CASSPTLTGVSYNEQFF.

V is TRBV27 and J is TRBJ1-2, with D possibly being TRBD1 (6 bases). The V gene's germline CDR1 is MNHEY and CDR2 SMNVEV (reference sequence). The CDR3 extends over 15 amino acids. Trimming cost V 6 bases and J 0 bases, with 14 bases left between them. Here the CDR3 DNA reads TGTGCCAGCAGATTGGGGGCGGGAGCTAACTATGGCTACACCTTC. It specifies CASRLGAGANYGYTF.

As DNA, the CDR3 is TGTGCCAGCAGCCAACCTAGCGGGAGGGCGAGCTCCTACGAGCAGTACTTC. It yields the protein CASSQPSGRASSYEQYF. The chain uses TRBV14 and TRBJ2-7, with 12 bases identical to TRBD2. CDR1 and CDR2 (germline): SGHDN, FVKESK. CDR3 length equals 17 residues. Trimming cost V 2 bases and J 0 bases; bases outside gene matches: 5.

V usage is TRBV19 and J usage is TRBJ2-4, with D tentatively TRBD1 (5 bases). This CDR3 has 14 residues. CDR1 LNHDA and CDR2 SQIVND come from the germline V gene (reference sequence). The V end was cut by 3 bases, the J end by 2 bases, with 8 bases between. CDR3 DNA: TGTGCCAGTAGTATTACAGGAACCAAAAACATTCAGTACTTC. It encodes CASSITGTKNIQYF.

The chain joins TRBV4-3 to TRBJ2-7, with 7 nucleotides matching TRBD2. Germline trimming cut 4 bases from V and 6 bases from J; bases unmatched to any gene: 15. The CDR3 length is 16 residues. The germline V gene encodes CDR1 LGHNA and CDR2 YSLEER. Here the CDR3 DNA reads TGCGCCAGCAGCCCTCTATGGGGAGCGGGACCCCTCGAGCAGTACTTC. This encodes CASSPLWGAGPLEQYF.

V and J are TRBV9 and TRBJ2-7; D may be TRBD2 (6 bases). The CDR3 covers 15 residues. V lost 0 bases to trimming and J lost 6 bases, with 16 bases between them. CDR1 and CDR2 from the germline V gene are SGDLS and YYNGEE. The CDR3, as DNA: TGTGCCAGCAGCGTAGGCGGGGAAGGGTTGTTCGAGCAGTACTTC. Its translation is CASSVGGEGLFEQYF.

The V gene is TRBV29-1, the J gene TRBJ1-2; no firm D call. The CDR3 totals 15 residues. In germline, CDR1 is SQVTM, CDR2 ANQGSEA. Trimming removed 4 bases at V and 6 bases at J, with 21 bases between. The chain's CDR3 is CSVVAYSQYGDGYTF. The CDR3 region has the DNA TGCAGCGTTGTAGCGTACTCCCAATATGGTGATGGCTACACCTTC.

The genes are TRBV12-5 and TRBJ2-7; the D gene is possibly TRBD1 (6 bases). V dropped 7 bases and J dropped 2 bases, with 18 bases sitting between them. The CDR3 extends over 15 amino acids. Germline assignment: CDR1 LGHNT and CDR2 FRNRAP. CDR3 in amino acids: CASDPIQGLTYEQYF. CDR3 nucleotide sequence: TGTGCTAGTGACCCGATACAGGGCCTTACCTACGAGCAGTACTTC. Full variable domain (rest looked up from reference TRBV12-5 and TRBJ2-7): DARVTQTPRHKVTEMGQEVTMRCQPILGHNTVFWYRQTMMQGLELLAYFRNRAPLDDSGMPKDRFSAEMPDATLATLKIQPSEPRDSAVYFCASDPIQGLTYEQYFGPGTRLTVT.

The CDR3 DNA reads as TGTGCCAGCAGCAAAGCGAGTAGGGGACTAGCGACTTACAATGAGCAGTTCTTC. Protein product: CASSKASRGLATYNEQFF. The V call is TRBV21-1, the J call TRBJ2-1; TRBD2 was called by the table and not checked on the DNA. TRBV21-1 is noted as a pseudogene. This CDR3 spans 18 amino acids.

V usage is TRBV7-9 and J usage is TRBJ1-4; no definite D call. This CDR3 spans 15 amino acids. V was clipped by 1 base and J by 0 bases, with 6 bases between them. From germline, CDR1 is SEHNR and CDR2 FQNEAQ (reference sequence). The CDR3 DNA sequence: TGTGCCAGCAGCTTAGACCTAGCAACTAATGAAAAACTGTTTTTT. Residues: CASSLDLATNEKLFF.

This sequence joins TRBV24-1 and TRBJ1-1, with D hard to call. Germline V CDR1 and CDR2: KGHDR, SFDVKD. This CDR3 has 14 residues. V was clipped by 3 bases and J by 4 bases, with 11 bases between them. The CDR3 sequence is CATSDRGEGTEAFF. Here the CDR3 DNA reads TGTGCCACCAGTGATCGTGGAGAAGGCACTGAAGCTTTCTTT.

This sequence joins TRBV7-9 and TRBJ1-2; 9 nucleotides match TRBD1. The J segment lost 8 bases and the V segment lost 1 base, leaving 8 bases of the junction unmatched. The CDR3 length is 15 residues. Germline V gene sequence: CDR1 SEHNR, CDR2 FQNEAQ (reference sequence). CDR3 bases: TGTGCCAGCAGCTTAGGCGGGGACAGGGCATCCGGCTACACCTTC. Amino acids: CASSLGGDRASGYTF.

The chain employs TRBV13 and TRBJ2-7; 9 bases fit TRBD1. Germline V gives CDR1 PRHDT, CDR2 FYEKMQ (reference sequence). J gave up 2 bases and V 4 bases, and 12 bases lay outside the gene matches. The CDR3 is 17 amino acids. The CDR3 DNA is TGTGCCAGCAGCTCCAAAGAACGGGACAGGGCGACCTACGAGCAGTACTTC. It is translated as CASSSKERDRATYEQYF. Full variable domain (outside the CDR3, taken from reference TRBV13 and TRBJ2-7): AAGVIQSPRHLIKEKRETATLKCYPIPRHDTVYWYQQGPGQDPQFLISFYEKMQSDKGSIPDRFSAQQFSDYHSELNMSSLELGDSALYFCASSSKERDRATYEQYFGPGTRLTVT.

The V gene is TRBV18, the J gene TRBJ1-5; D possibly corresponds to TRBD1 (6 bases). CDR1 and CDR2 from the germline V gene are KGHSH and LQKENI. The CDR3 runs to 15 residues. Trimming cost V 2 bases and J 1 base, with 9 bases left between them. CDR3 in DNA: TGTGCCAGCTCACCAGAGGGGGGGAGCAATCAGCCCCAGCATTTT. Translation gives CASSPEGGSNQPQHF.

This clone has just one count. The chain has TRBV21-1 and TRBJ2-1; the tabulated D call, TRBD2, remains unverified against the DNA. TRBV21-1 is listed as a pseudogene. This CDR3 has 15 residues. The CDR3 DNA is TGTGCCAGCTTTCATCACGGGGACTCCTACAATGAGCAGTTCTTC. Amino acids: CASFHHGDSYNEQFF.

This clone has a single count. The chain joins TRBV4-3 to TRBJ2-5; a possible D gene is TRBD2 (5 bases). The CDR3 covers 14 residues. Germline CDR1 is LGHNA and CDR2 is YSLEER. V was clipped by 1 base and J by 5 bases, with 11 bases between them. The CDR3 loop reads CASSQGRVRETQYF. The DNA of the CDR3 is TGCGCCAGCAGCCAAGGGCGGGTTCGGGAGACCCAGTACTTC.

V and J are TRBV6-2 or TRBV6-3 and TRBJ2-3; 7 nucleotides align to TRBD2. V trimming: 2 bases; J trimming: 4 bases; junction bases outside the gene matches: 9. The CDR3 consists of 16 residues. Looked up from germline, CDR1 is MNHEY and CDR2 is SVGEGT. CDR3 protein: CASSYGREDLSDTQYF. The DNA of the CDR3 is TGTGCCAGCAGTTACGGACGGGAGGACCTTTCAGATACGCAGTATTTT.

V is TRBV7-2 and J is TRBJ1-1; the D gene is possibly TRBD1 (6 bases). Trimming removed 2 bases from V and 11 bases from J, with 9 bases in between. CDR3 length: 11 amino acids. The germline gives CDR1 SGHTA, CDR2 FQGNSA. In nucleotides, the CDR3 is TGTGCCAGCAGCTTACAGGGGCGGGCTTTCTTT. Amino acids: CASSLQGRAFF.

The chain recombines TRBV7-9 with TRBJ1-2; D perhaps matches TRBD1 (6 bases). The CDR3 is 11 amino acids. Germline V lookup: CDR1 SEHNR, CDR2 FQNEAQ (reference sequence). Trimming removed 4 bases at V and 8 bases at J, with 8 bases between. The CDR3 region has the DNA TGTGCCAGCAGCTCAGGGGACGGCTACACCTTC. Translating gives CASSSGDGYTF.

The J gene is TRBJ2-7, the V gene TRBV7-3; D uncertain. CDR1 and CDR2 (germline): SGHTA, FQGTGA. The CDR3 is made up of 15 amino acids. V was shortened by 1 base and J by 4 bases, with 14 bases between the two germline ends. The CDR3 is CASSLMPGSGYEQYF. The CDR3 DNA reads TGTGCCAGCAGCTTAATGCCCGGTTCTGGTTACGAGCAGTACTTC.

The rearrangement uses TRBV7-2 and TRBJ2-3; unclear D gene. Germline V lookup: CDR1 SGHTA, CDR2 FQGNSA. Trimming removed 6 bases from V and 0 bases from J, with 10 bases in between. The length of the CDR3 is 14 residues. CDR3 bases: TGTGCCAGCAGGACGACTCAAAGCACAGATACGCAGTATTTT. Translation gives CASRTTQSTDTQYF.